The 3 T cell receptor beta chains in this list originate from one sample, sequenced in a study of beta chain features in type 1 diabetes (dated by TCRdb to about 2018). Library preparation was by the immunoSEQ multiplex PCR assay. All of the isolated RNA was reverse transcribed with the High Capacity cDNA Reverse Transcription Kit, so expressed TCRB transcripts were sequenced. TCRdb re-hosts the immuneACCESS table, in-frame sequences only. Its copies lack some clones; in the studies checked, an unresolved V gene accounts for under half of them, and the cause for the rest is not known. The sample contains 360,000 or so clones, about 20% of them found a single time. The ten top clones hold around 0.045% of the sample. Sequences were obtained from naive CD4+ T cells from blood. The cell subset or site label for this specimen denotes: true naive CD4+ T cells. The receptors stem from a woman between 18 and 30 years old in good health.

A few counts support this clone. This chain uses TRBV7-2 with TRBJ1-2; 10 bases match TRBD1. Unmatched junction bases numbered 4, after V lost 5 bases and J lost 7 bases. The CDR3 extends over 13 amino acids. In germline, CDR1 is SGHTA, CDR2 FQGNSA. The CDR3 is CASSRDRGGGYTF. The CDR3 coding sequence is TGTGCCAGCAGCCGGGACAGGGGCGGTGGCTACACCTTC.

This clone was found a few times. The chain recombines TRBV7-8 with TRBJ2-7; D unclear. This CDR3 region has 13 residues. CDR1 is SGHVS, CDR2 FQNEAQ, per germline. Trimming left V 3 bases short and J 1 base short, with 7 bases between. DNA of the CDR3: TGTGCCAGCAGCTTTAGCCGATCCTACGAGCAGTACTTC. It specifies CASSFSRSYEQYF.

The chain couples TRBV7-2 to TRBJ2-3; TRBD2 matches 10 bases. The CDR3 totals 14 residues. Germline V gene lookup returns CDR1 SGHTA and CDR2 FQGNSA. Trimming cost V 5 bases and J 6 bases; bases outside gene matches: 5. CDR3 sequence: CASSPGTSEDTQYF. CDR3 coding DNA: TGTGCCAGCAGCCCCGGGACTAGCGAGGATACGCAGTATTTT. The variable domain in full, with the rest retrieved from reference TRBV7-2 and TRBJ2-3, is GAGVSQSPSNKVTEKGKDVELRCDPISGHTALYWYRQSLGQGLEFLIYFQGNSAPDKSGLPSDRFSAERTGGSVSTLTIQRTQQEDSAVYLCASSPGTSEDTQYFGPGTRLTVL.